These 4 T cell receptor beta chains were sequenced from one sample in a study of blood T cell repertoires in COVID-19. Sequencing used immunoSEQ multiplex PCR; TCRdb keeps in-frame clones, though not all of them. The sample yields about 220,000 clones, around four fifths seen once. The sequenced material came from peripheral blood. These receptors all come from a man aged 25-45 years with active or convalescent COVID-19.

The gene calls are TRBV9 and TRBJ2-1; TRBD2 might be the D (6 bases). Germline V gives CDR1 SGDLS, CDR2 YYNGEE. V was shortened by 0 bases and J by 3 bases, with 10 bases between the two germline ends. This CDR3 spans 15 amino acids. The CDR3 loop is CASSVDSGLYNEQFF. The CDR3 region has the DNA TGTGCCAGCAGCGTAGACAGCGGGCTCTACAATGAGCAGTTCTTC.

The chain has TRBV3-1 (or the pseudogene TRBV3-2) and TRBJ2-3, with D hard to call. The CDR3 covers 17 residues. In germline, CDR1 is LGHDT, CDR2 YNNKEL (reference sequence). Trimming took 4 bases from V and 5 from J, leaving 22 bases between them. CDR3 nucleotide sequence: TGTGCCAGCAGCCTTGATAGTACAGTAAAGTTTGGAGATACGCAGTATTTT. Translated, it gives CASSLDSTVKFGDTQYF.

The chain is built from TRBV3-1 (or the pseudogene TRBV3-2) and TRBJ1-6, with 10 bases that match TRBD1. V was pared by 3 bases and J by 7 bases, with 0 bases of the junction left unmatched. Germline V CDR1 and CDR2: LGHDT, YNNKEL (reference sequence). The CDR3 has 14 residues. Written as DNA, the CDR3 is TGTGCCAGCAGCCAGGGACAGGGGAATTCACCCCTCCACTTT. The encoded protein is CASSQGQGNSPLHF.

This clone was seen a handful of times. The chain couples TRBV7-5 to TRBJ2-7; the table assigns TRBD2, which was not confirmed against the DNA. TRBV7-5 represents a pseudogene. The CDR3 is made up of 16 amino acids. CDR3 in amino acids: CARSSTSGRSSYEQYF. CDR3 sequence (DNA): TGTGCCAGAAGCTCGACTAGCGGAAGGAGCTCCTACGAGCAGTACTTC.